The rows below give T cell receptor beta chains drawn from one sample of a study of blood T cell repertoires in COVID-19. Measured with immunoSEQ multiplex PCR; TCRdb has only the in-frame clones, and not every one. Here the sample spans about 190,000 clones, approximately 81% being singletons. The sample was peripheral blood. These TCRs come from a human donor in a cohort sampled during active COVID-19. Each CDR3 is given with its conserved first and last residue. Fields, in order: V gene, J gene, clone size, D gene, CDR3 protein, CDR3 DNA. D genes are given only for firm matches. Rows give clone size only sometimes, using once, few, many, or a class for an expanded clone.

v_call: TRBV5-1
j_call: TRBJ2-5
clone_size: NA
d_call: TRBD2
cdr3_aa: CASMVSGGATETQYF
cdr3_nt: TGCGCCAGCATGGTCAGCGGGGGGGCAACAGAGACCCAGTACTTC

v_call: TRBV5-1
j_call: TRBJ2-3
clone_size: once
d_call: TRBD2
cdr3_aa: CASSLLSSGGRADTQYF
cdr3_nt: TGCGCCAGCAGCCTTCTCTCTAGCGGGGGGCGCGCAGATACGCAGTATTTT

v_call: TRBV7-9
j_call: TRBJ2-5
clone_size: NA
d_call: NA
cdr3_aa: CASIRDTQETQYF
cdr3_nt: TGTGCCAGCATACGGGACACCCAAGAGACCCAGTACTTC

v_call: TRBV11-3
j_call: TRBJ1-2
clone_size: NA
d_call: TRBD1
cdr3_aa: CASSTVGQANYGYTF
cdr3_nt: TGTGCCAGCAGCACCGTTGGACAGGCCAACTATGGCTACACCTTC

v_call: TRBV7-2
j_call: TRBJ2-3
clone_size: NA
d_call: TRBD1
cdr3_aa: CASSRGGQGSGTDTQYF
cdr3_nt: TGTGCCAGCAGCCGGGGAGGACAGGGGAGCGGCACAGATACGCAGTATTTT

v_call: TRBV28
j_call: TRBJ2-7
clone_size: NA
d_call: NA
cdr3_aa: CASRSPGSYEQYF
cdr3_nt: TGTGCCAGCAGATCCCCCGGCTCCTACGAGCAGTACTTC

v_call: TRBV12-3/TRBV12-4
j_call: TRBJ1-2
clone_size: once
d_call: NA
cdr3_aa: CASSSDYTGYTF
cdr3_nt: TGTGCCAGCAGTTCCGACTATACTGGCTACACCTTC

v_call: TRBV30
j_call: TRBJ2-7
clone_size: NA
d_call: TRBD1
cdr3_aa: CAWTPTGAYREQYF
cdr3_nt: TGTGCCTGGACCCCGACAGGGGCCTACCGGGAGCAGTACTTC

v_call: TRBV6-5
j_call: TRBJ1-1
clone_size: NA
d_call: NA
cdr3_aa: CASTISGGMYTEAFF
cdr3_nt: TGTGCCAGCACCATATCCGGAGGGATGTACACTGAAGCTTTCTTT

v_call: TRBV7-8
j_call: TRBJ2-7
clone_size: NA
d_call: NA
cdr3_aa: CASSLRDISYEQYF
cdr3_nt: TGTGCCAGCAGCCTCCGGGACATCTCCTACGAGCAGTACTTC

v_call: TRBV19
j_call: TRBJ1-2
clone_size: few
d_call: NA
cdr3_aa: CASRPPGHGYTF
cdr3_nt: TGTGCCAGTAGACCTCCAGGGCATGGCTACACCTTC

v_call: TRBV5-1
j_call: TRBJ1-3
clone_size: once
d_call: NA
cdr3_aa: CASSLDKTGNTIYF
cdr3_nt: TGCGCCAGCAGCTTGGACAAAACGGGAAACACCATATATTTT

v_call: TRBV6-1
j_call: TRBJ1-1
clone_size: NA
d_call: NA
cdr3_aa: CASSEGRTSEAFF
cdr3_nt: TGTGCCAGCAGTGAAGGAAGGACAAGTGAAGCTTTCTTT

v_call: TRBV3-1/TRBV3-2
j_call: TRBJ1-3
clone_size: NA
d_call: TRBD1
cdr3_aa: CASSPGQGWEWINTIYF
cdr3_nt: TGTGCCAGCAGCCCGGGACAGGGATGGGAGTGGATAAACACCATATATTTT

v_call: TRBV5-1
j_call: TRBJ1-4
clone_size: NA
d_call: NA
cdr3_aa: CASSGGTRARSEKLFF
cdr3_nt: TGCGCCAGCAGCGGGGGGACCCGGGCCAGGTCAGAAAAACTGTTTTTT

v_call: TRBV2
j_call: TRBJ1-1
clone_size: NA
d_call: TRBD1
cdr3_aa: CASSDGNAGGAEAFF
cdr3_nt: TGTGCCAGCAGTGACGGGAATGCAGGGGGCGCTGAAGCTTTCTTT

v_call: TRBV27
j_call: TRBJ2-2
clone_size: NA
d_call: TRBD2
cdr3_aa: CASSSLAGPNTGELFF
cdr3_nt: TGTGCCAGCAGTTCACTAGCGGGACCAAACACCGGGGAGCTGTTTTTT

v_call: TRBV19
j_call: TRBJ1-3
clone_size: NA
d_call: NA
cdr3_aa: CASSLLPLSSGNTIYF
cdr3_nt: TGTGCCAGTAGTCTTCTACCGCTAAGCTCTGGAAACACCATATATTTT

v_call: TRBV27
j_call: TRBJ2-1
clone_size: NA
d_call: TRBD2
cdr3_aa: CASSWAYGRVDEQFF
cdr3_nt: TGTGCCAGCAGTTGGGCTTACGGGAGGGTGGATGAGCAGTTCTTC

v_call: TRBV5-1
j_call: TRBJ2-5
clone_size: once
d_call: NA
cdr3_aa: CASSLVSAEQETQYF
cdr3_nt: TGCGCCAGCAGCTTGGTTTCGGCGGAGCAAGAGACCCAGTACTTC

v_call: TRBV2
j_call: TRBJ2-4
clone_size: NA
d_call: TRBD1
cdr3_aa: CASSQGVRNIQYF
cdr3_nt: TGTGCCAGCAGTCAGGGGGTTAGAAACATTCAGTACTTC

v_call: TRBV5-6
j_call: TRBJ2-2
clone_size: NA
d_call: TRBD2
cdr3_aa: CASSLQLAGGTLGTGELFF
cdr3_nt: TGTGCCAGCAGCTTGCAACTAGCGGGGGGGACTCTGGGCACCGGGGAGCTGTTTTTT

v_call: TRBV6-5
j_call: TRBJ2-1
clone_size: NA
d_call: TRBD2
cdr3_aa: CASHMVLAGEVEQFF
cdr3_nt: TGTGCCAGCCACATGGTCCTAGCGGGAGAGGTTGAGCAGTTCTTC

v_call: TRBV4-1
j_call: TRBJ2-7
clone_size: NA
d_call: NA
cdr3_aa: CASSPIGQPQYEQYF
cdr3_nt: TGCGCCAGCAGCCCTATAGGACAGCCACAGTACGAGCAGTACTTC

v_call: TRBV4-2
j_call: TRBJ1-2
clone_size: NA
d_call: NA
cdr3_aa: CASSQAGETGYTF
cdr3_nt: TGTGCCAGCAGCCAAGCCGGGGAGACTGGCTACACCTTC

v_call: TRBV27
j_call: TRBJ1-5
clone_size: medium-sized
d_call: NA
cdr3_aa: CASSPGTGNQPQHF
cdr3_nt: TGTGCCAGCAGTCCGGGAACGGGCAATCAGCCCCAGCATTTT

v_call: TRBV3-1/TRBV3-2
j_call: TRBJ2-1
clone_size: once
d_call: TRBD2
cdr3_aa: CASSLRASGRGRNEQFF
cdr3_nt: TGTGCCAGCAGCCTAAGGGCTAGCGGGAGGGGGCGGAATGAGCAGTTCTTC

v_call: TRBV30
j_call: TRBJ1-3
clone_size: NA
d_call: TRBD1
cdr3_aa: CAWEQGAGNTIYF
cdr3_nt: TGTGCCTGGGAGCAGGGGGCGGGAAACACCATATATTTT

v_call: TRBV7-2
j_call: TRBJ2-2
clone_size: many
d_call: TRBD2
cdr3_aa: CASSPRTRSTGELFF
cdr3_nt: TGTGCCAGCAGCCCCAGGACTAGAAGCACCGGGGAGCTGTTTTTT

v_call: TRBV7-2
j_call: TRBJ1-5
clone_size: NA
d_call: NA
cdr3_aa: CASSLAGWGVGQPQHF
cdr3_nt: TGTGCCAGCAGCTTAGCCGGCTGGGGCGTAGGGCAGCCCCAGCATTTT

v_call: TRBV27
j_call: TRBJ2-1
clone_size: NA
d_call: TRBD2
cdr3_aa: CASSPKGTSLPYNEQFF
cdr3_nt: TGTGCCAGCAGTCCGAAAGGGACTAGCCTACCCTACAATGAGCAGTTCTTC

v_call: TRBV9
j_call: TRBJ2-7
clone_size: NA
d_call: NA
cdr3_aa: CASSVGGGSFYEQYF
cdr3_nt: TGTGCCAGCAGCGTAGGTGGGGGGTCCTTCTACGAGCAGTACTTC

v_call: TRBV6-5
j_call: TRBJ1-2
clone_size: NA
d_call: NA
cdr3_aa: CASRGVKRGFGYTF
cdr3_nt: TGTGCCAGCAGGGGGGTTAAAAGGGGGTTTGGCTACACCTTC

v_call: TRBV6-5
j_call: TRBJ1-6
clone_size: NA
d_call: NA
cdr3_aa: CASSQNSPLHF
cdr3_nt: TGTGCCAGCAGCCAAAATTCACCCCTCCACTTT

v_call: TRBV2
j_call: TRBJ1-5
clone_size: NA
d_call: NA
cdr3_aa: CASSDGDREAQPQHF
cdr3_nt: TGTGCCAGCAGTGACGGGGACCGGGAGGCTCAGCCCCAGCATTTT

v_call: TRBV7-6
j_call: TRBJ2-5
clone_size: NA
d_call: TRBD1
cdr3_aa: CASSGTVGGRETQYF
cdr3_nt: TGTGCCAGCAGCGGGACGGTAGGGGGCCGGGAGACCCAGTACTTC

v_call: TRBV10-3
j_call: TRBJ2-3
clone_size: NA
d_call: NA
cdr3_aa: CAISGSGGMGDTQYF
cdr3_nt: TGTGCCATCAGTGGCAGTGGCGGGATGGGTGATACGCAGTATTTT

v_call: TRBV27
j_call: TRBJ2-7
clone_size: NA
d_call: TRBD1
cdr3_aa: CASSLGTGGGYEQYF
cdr3_nt: TGTGCCAGCAGTTTGGGGACAGGGGGCGGCTACGAGCAGTACTTC

v_call: TRBV2
j_call: TRBJ2-4
clone_size: NA
d_call: NA
cdr3_aa: CASSEAPGVGDF
cdr3_nt: TGTGCCAGCAGTGAAGCCCCGGGGGTTGGGGACTTC

v_call: TRBV2
j_call: TRBJ2-1
clone_size: once
d_call: TRBD1
cdr3_aa: CASSRNRGVYNEQFF
cdr3_nt: TGTGCCAGCAGTCGGAACAGGGGCGTCTACAATGAGCAGTTCTTC

v_call: TRBV2
j_call: TRBJ1-1
clone_size: once
d_call: NA
cdr3_aa: CASMGSGVTNTEAFF
cdr3_nt: TGTGCCAGCATGGGGTCAGGGGTTACGAACACTGAAGCTTTCTTT

v_call: TRBV19
j_call: TRBJ1-5
clone_size: NA
d_call: NA
cdr3_aa: CASSLSNQPQHF
cdr3_nt: TGTGCCAGTAGTTTGTCGAATCAGCCCCAGCATTTT

v_call: TRBV28
j_call: TRBJ2-7
clone_size: NA
d_call: NA
cdr3_aa: CASSLSLADISYEQYF
cdr3_nt: TGTGCCAGCAGTTTATCTCTGGCAGACATCTCCTACGAGCAGTACTTC

v_call: TRBV2
j_call: TRBJ2-5
clone_size: NA
d_call: TRBD2
cdr3_aa: CAGRLAGETQYF
cdr3_nt: TGTGCCGGAAGACTAGCGGGAGAGACCCAGTACTTC

v_call: TRBV30
j_call: TRBJ2-6
clone_size: NA
d_call: TRBD2
cdr3_aa: CAWSPYREGSGANVLTF
cdr3_nt: TGTGCCTGGAGCCCTTATCGGGAGGGCTCTGGGGCCAACGTCCTGACTTTC

v_call: TRBV12-5
j_call: TRBJ2-1
clone_size: NA
d_call: TRBD1
cdr3_aa: CASGLPPGGQFF
cdr3_nt: TGTGCTAGTGGTTTGCCACCAGGGGGGCAGTTCTTC

v_call: TRBV6-5
j_call: TRBJ1-1
clone_size: NA
d_call: TRBD1
cdr3_aa: CASRKDRGNTEAFF
cdr3_nt: TGTGCCAGCAGGAAGGACAGGGGGAACACTGAAGCTTTCTTT

v_call: TRBV28
j_call: TRBJ1-1
clone_size: NA
d_call: NA
cdr3_aa: CASNFEPLGAFF
cdr3_nt: TGTGCCAGCAACTTCGAGCCGCTTGGAGCTTTCTTT

v_call: TRBV7-9
j_call: TRBJ1-1
clone_size: NA
d_call: NA
cdr3_aa: CASSSPTWTKDYEGTEAFF
cdr3_nt: TGTGCCAGCAGCTCACCAACCTGGACGAAGGACTACGAGGGCACTGAAGCTTTCTTT

v_call: TRBV5-1
j_call: TRBJ2-7
clone_size: NA
d_call: TRBD2
cdr3_aa: CASSPGGNTYEQYF
cdr3_nt: TGCGCCAGCAGCCCGGGAGGGAACACCTACGAGCAGTACTTC

v_call: TRBV27
j_call: TRBJ2-4
clone_size: NA
d_call: TRBD1
cdr3_aa: CASSLFGQGVAKNIQYF
cdr3_nt: TGTGCCAGCAGTTTATTCGGACAGGGAGTAGCCAAAAACATTCAGTACTTC

v_call: TRBV19
j_call: TRBJ1-5
clone_size: NA
d_call: NA
cdr3_aa: CASNSEYSNQPQHF
cdr3_nt: TGTGCCAGTAACTCCGAGTATAGCAATCAGCCCCAGCATTTT

v_call: TRBV5-1
j_call: TRBJ2-1
clone_size: NA
d_call: TRBD1
cdr3_aa: CASSSTVGGQGFPRIQFF
cdr3_nt: TGCGCCAGCAGCTCGACGGTGGGTGGACAGGGATTTCCGCGGATCCAGTTCTTC

v_call: TRBV27
j_call: TRBJ2-1
clone_size: few
d_call: TRBD2
cdr3_aa: CASSPLLTSGSIREQFF
cdr3_nt: TGTGCCAGCAGCCCCCTCTTGACTAGCGGGAGTATTCGGGAGCAGTTCTTC

v_call: TRBV5-1
j_call: TRBJ2-2
clone_size: NA
d_call: NA
cdr3_aa: CASSFDRMTYNTGELFF
cdr3_nt: TGCGCCAGCAGCTTCGACAGGATGACCTACAACACCGGGGAGCTGTTTTTT

v_call: TRBV10-3
j_call: TRBJ1-3
clone_size: NA
d_call: NA
cdr3_aa: CAISDSVGLIYF
cdr3_nt: TGTGCCATCAGTGATTCGGTTGGACTCATATATTTT

v_call: TRBV2
j_call: TRBJ2-1
clone_size: NA
d_call: NA
cdr3_aa: CASRGRVIYNEQFF
cdr3_nt: TGTGCCAGCAGAGGCAGGGTCATCTACAATGAGCAGTTCTTC

v_call: TRBV4-2
j_call: TRBJ2-7
clone_size: NA
d_call: TRBD2
cdr3_aa: CASSQVAGREQYF
cdr3_nt: TGTGCCAGCAGCCAAGTAGCGGGTCGCGAGCAGTACTTC

v_call: TRBV2
j_call: TRBJ1-5
clone_size: NA
d_call: NA
cdr3_aa: CASIGRARDQPQHF
cdr3_nt: TGTGCCAGCATCGGCAGGGCGAGAGATCAGCCCCAGCATTTT

v_call: TRBV6-5
j_call: TRBJ1-2
clone_size: NA
d_call: NA
cdr3_aa: CASSYVSGPGYTF
cdr3_nt: TGTGCCAGCAGTTACGTTTCAGGTCCGGGCTACACCTTC